These 16 T cell receptor beta chains originate from one sample sequenced in a study of T cells after yellow fever vaccination. One entry per CDR3 protein, called by TCRdb with MiXCR from the 5' RACE reads. The sample consists of some 600,000 distinct CDR3 sequences, more than 9% of them appearing once. Sequenced material: PBMCs, taken on the day of the yellow fever booster vaccination. The receptor source for this set is a man aged 25 to 40 who received the YFV17D yellow fever vaccine.

This chain connects TRBV9 to TRBJ2-2; tentatively, D is TRBD1 (6 bases). This CDR3 region has 17 residues. The germline V gene encodes CDR1 SGDLS and CDR2 YYNGEE. Trimming left V 3 bases short and J 2 bases short, with 17 bases between. The CDR3 DNA reads as TGTGCCAGCAGCGGAGCGTCAACAGGGTTTAACACCGGGGAGCTGTTTTTT. Protein sequence: CASSGASTGFNTGELFF.

This clonotype appeared a few times. The J gene is TRBJ2-3, the V gene TRBV20-1; D perhaps matches TRBD1 (5 bases). V was pared by 3 bases and J by 5 bases, with 18 bases between. This CDR3 comprises 15 residues. Germline V gives CDR1 DFQATT, CDR2 SNEGSKA (reference sequence). In DNA, the CDR3 is TGCAGTGCTAGGCCGTCGCTAAGGGGCAGAGATACGCAGTATTTT. Encoded protein: CSARPSLRGRDTQYF.

This chain links TRBV6-1 with TRBJ2-7, with unresolved D. Trimming took off 6 bases at V and 1 base at J, with 19 bases between the two ends. Germline CDR1 is MNHNS and CDR2 is SASEGT. This CDR3 contains 16 residues. CDR3 nucleotide sequence: TGTGCCAGCAGCCCCGGTGGTGGGAAGAGGTCCTACGAGCAGTACTTC. The encoded protein is CASSPGGGKRSYEQYF.

This clonotype was seen a few times. This sequence joins TRBV12-3 or TRBV12-4 and TRBJ2-1, with a tentative D call TRBD2 (5 bases). The CDR3 has 12 amino acids. Trimming took 11 bases from V and 6 from J, leaving 14 bases between them. The CDR3 here is CACLAGLNEQFF. CDR3 DNA: TGTGCCTGCCTAGCAGGACTCAATGAGCAGTTCTTC.

The chain is built from TRBV7-8 and TRBJ2-5; 8 bases agree with TRBD1. Germline V gene data show CDR1 as SGHVS and CDR2 as FQNEAQ. V lost 5 bases and J lost 2; bases outside the gene matches: 10. The CDR3 is made up of 16 amino acids. CDR3: CASSLGQGRGQETQYF. The CDR3 DNA is TGTGCCAGCAGCCTAGGACAGGGACGGGGGCAAGAGACCCAGTACTTC.

The rearrangement uses TRBV19 and TRBJ2-4; D uncertain. Trimming took off 5 bases at V and 7 bases at J, with 12 bases between the two ends. In germline, CDR1 is LNHDA, CDR2 SQIVND (reference sequence). This CDR3 spans 13 amino acids. In DNA, the CDR3 is TGTGCCAGTAGTGGAAGTTTGGGGAACATTCAGTACTTC. This gives the protein CASSGSLGNIQYF. The full variable domain, rest sourced from reference TRBV19 and TRBJ2-4, is DGGITQSPKYLFRKEGQNVTLSCEQNLNHDAMYWYRQDPGQGLRLIYYSQIVNDFQKGDIAEGYSVSREKKESFPLTVTSAQKNPTAFYLCASSGSLGNIQYFGAGTRLSVL.

The CDR3 DNA is TGCAGTGCTAGCGAGAGACTAGCGGTCACAGATACGCAGTATTTT. Its protein is CSASERLAVTDTQYF. This chain connects TRBV20-1 to TRBJ2-3; TRBD2 agrees at 9 bases. The junction had 6 bases not matched to a gene; V was cut back by 3 bases and J by 2 bases. Germline values: CDR1 DFQATT, CDR2 SNEGSKA (reference sequence). The CDR3 is 15 residues long.

The chain couples TRBV20-1 to TRBJ2-2; 10 nucleotides line up with TRBD1. The trim removed 3 bases at V and 7 bases at J, leaving 11 bases unmatched. Germline assignment: CDR1 DFQATT and CDR2 SNEGSKA (reference sequence). This CDR3 is built from 16 residues. The CDR3 protein is CSARRQGAVPGGELFF. CDR3 nucleotide sequence: TGCAGTGCTAGGCGACAGGGGGCGGTCCCAGGCGGGGAGCTGTTTTTT.

The sample holds a few counts of this clonotype. The rearrangement links TRBV5-4 to TRBJ2-7; a possible D gene is TRBD2 (5 bases). V shed 0 bases and J shed 2 bases, with 9 bases lying between them. The length of the CDR3 is 14 residues. Germline-derived CDR1 and CDR2 are SGHNT and YYREEE (reference sequence). CDR3 sequence: CASSLAAEAYEQYF. The DNA of the CDR3 is TGTGCCAGCAGCTTGGCGGCGGAGGCCTACGAGCAGTACTTC.

This chain links TRBV5-6 with TRBJ1-5; D is uncertain. The V and J ends lost 2 bases and 5 bases respectively, with 11 bases between them. CDR3 length: 14 amino acids. In germline, CDR1 is SGHDT, CDR2 YYEEEE. The CDR3 region is CASSLATWDQPQHF. The DNA for the CDR3 is TGTGCCAGCAGCTTAGCGACATGGGATCAGCCCCAGCATTTT. Filled out from reference TRBV5-6 and TRBJ1-5, the complete variable domain reads DAGVTQSPTHLIKTRGQQVTLRCSPKSGHDTVSWYQQALGQGPQFIFQYYEEEERQRGNFPDRFSGHQFPNYSSELNVNALLLGDSALYLCASSLATWDQPQHFGDGTRLSIL.

This chain uses TRBV3-1 with TRBJ2-1; 7 nucleotides match TRBD2. The CDR3 runs to 16 residues. J gave up 4 bases and V 1 base, and 7 bases lay outside the gene matches. Germline V gives CDR1 LGHDT, CDR2 YNNKEL (reference sequence). CDR3 nucleotides: TGTGCCAGCAGCCAAGTTCCGCTAGCGGCATACAATGAGCAGTTCTTC. Its protein is CASSQVPLAAYNEQFF.

This clonotype has just a few counts. The rearrangement joins TRBV3-1 to TRBJ1-2, with TRBD1 matching 7 bases. CDR3 length: 14 residues. V lost 2 bases and J lost 8; bases outside the gene matches: 8. Germline CDR1 is LGHDT and CDR2 is YNNKEL (reference sequence). This chain's CDR3 is CASSQKGASPGYTF. The CDR3 region has the DNA TGTGCCAGCAGCCAAAAGGGGGCCTCCCCCGGCTACACCTTC.

In its sample, this clonotype was seen a few times. The chain couples TRBV20-1 to TRBJ2-2, with D possibly TRBD2 on 5 matching bases. This CDR3 is 14 amino acids long. V lost 5 bases to trimming and J lost 0 bases, with 10 bases between them. Germline loops: CDR1 DFQATT, CDR2 SNEGSKA (reference sequence). CDR3 loop: CSAQRTANTGELFF. CDR3 in DNA: TGCAGTGCTCAGAGGACTGCGAACACCGGGGAGCTGTTTTTT.

This clonotype showed up just a few times. This sequence joins TRBV7-3 and TRBJ2-2, with D hard to call. V dropped 3 bases and J dropped 6 bases, with 11 bases sitting between them. There are 14 residues in the CDR3. Germline-derived CDR1 and CDR2 are SGHTA and FQGTGA. The chain's CDR3 is CASSLSSGAGELFF. The CDR3 coding sequence is TGTGCCAGCAGCTTGTCAAGTGGGGCCGGGGAGCTGTTTTTT.

This clonotype was counted many times. The chain links TRBV24-1 to TRBJ2-1; D possibly corresponds to TRBD1 (6 bases). Germline V gene data show CDR1 as KGHDR and CDR2 as SFDVKD. The ends were cut back, 5 bases at V and 8 bases at J, with 18 bases in the middle. This CDR3 comprises 15 residues. The CDR3 region has the DNA TGTGCCACCAGTGGGCTGGGACATAGACAGGATGAGCAGTTCTTC. It translates to CATSGLGHRQDEQFF.

V and J are TRBV5-1 and TRBJ2-1, with D perhaps matching TRBD1 (5 bases). CDR3 length: 18 amino acids. CDR1 is SGHRS and CDR2 is YFSETQ in the germline V gene. Trimming took off 0 bases at V and 6 bases at J, with 22 bases between the two ends. The CDR3 protein is CASSLVGAVAHPRNEQFF. The CDR3 DNA follows: TGCGCCAGCAGCTTGGTAGGGGCAGTGGCACACCCACGCAATGAGCAGTTCTTC.